This T cell receptor (beta chain) was captured by sequencing in a study of T cells in Graves' hyperthyroidism and ophthalmopathy. TCR beta CDR3 regions were amplified from RNA transcripts. TCR CDR3 regions were first amplified by RT-PCR with HTBI primers. TCRdb re-called the multiplex PCR reads through MiXCR, storing one row per CDR3 protein. The data hold 540,000 or so distinct CDR3 sequences, with about a sixth observed a single time. The table lists this clonotype with many counts. Its antigen is unidentified. Exclusion of a patient resulted from uncontrolled infection, other autoimmune disease, pregnancy or lactation. Study-level points and caveats: Most expanded thyroid clonotypes above 0.001 also appeared in blood.

V lost 5 bases and J lost 1, with 8 bases in between. This CDR3 is built from 13 residues. Per germline, CDR1 KGHSH and CDR2 LQKENI. The chain combines TRBV18 with TRBJ2-5; D not resolved. The receptor comes from a woman aged 25-40 years with Graves' hyperthyroidism. Sequencing was done on a sample of blood. Written as DNA, the CDR3 is TGTGCCAGCTCAACGACCCTCCAAGAGACCCAGTACTTC. As protein: CASSTTLQETQYF.